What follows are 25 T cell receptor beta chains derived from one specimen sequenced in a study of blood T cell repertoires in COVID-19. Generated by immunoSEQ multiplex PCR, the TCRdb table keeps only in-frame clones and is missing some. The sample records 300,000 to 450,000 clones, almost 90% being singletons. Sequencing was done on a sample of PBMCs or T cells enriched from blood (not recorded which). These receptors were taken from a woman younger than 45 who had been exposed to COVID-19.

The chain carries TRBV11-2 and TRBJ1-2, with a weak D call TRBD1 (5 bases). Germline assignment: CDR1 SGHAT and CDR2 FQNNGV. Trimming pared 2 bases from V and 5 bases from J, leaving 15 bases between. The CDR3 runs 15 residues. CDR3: CASSLRPGDWYGYTF. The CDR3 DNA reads TGTGCCAGCAGCTTAAGGCCGGGGGATTGGTATGGCTACACCTTC.

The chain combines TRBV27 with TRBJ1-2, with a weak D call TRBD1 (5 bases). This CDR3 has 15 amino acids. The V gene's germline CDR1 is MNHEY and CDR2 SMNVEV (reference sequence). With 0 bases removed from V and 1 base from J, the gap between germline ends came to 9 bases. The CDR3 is CASSLSTTDNYGYTF. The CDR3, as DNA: TGTGCCAGCAGTTTATCAACGACAGATAACTATGGCTACACCTTC.

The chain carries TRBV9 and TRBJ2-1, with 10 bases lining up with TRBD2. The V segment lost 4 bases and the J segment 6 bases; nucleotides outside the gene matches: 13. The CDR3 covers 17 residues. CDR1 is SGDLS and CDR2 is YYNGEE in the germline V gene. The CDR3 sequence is CASSPTLIAGGSNEQFF. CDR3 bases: TGTGCCAGCAGCCCGACTCTCATAGCGGGAGGTAGCAATGAGCAGTTCTTC.

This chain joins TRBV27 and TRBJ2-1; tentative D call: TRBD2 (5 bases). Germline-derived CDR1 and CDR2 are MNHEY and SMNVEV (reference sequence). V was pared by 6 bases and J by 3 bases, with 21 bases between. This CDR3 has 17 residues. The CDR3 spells CASRRGPTRALYNEQFF. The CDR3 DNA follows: TGTGCCAGCAGGAGAGGTCCTACTAGGGCCCTCTACAATGAGCAGTTCTTC.

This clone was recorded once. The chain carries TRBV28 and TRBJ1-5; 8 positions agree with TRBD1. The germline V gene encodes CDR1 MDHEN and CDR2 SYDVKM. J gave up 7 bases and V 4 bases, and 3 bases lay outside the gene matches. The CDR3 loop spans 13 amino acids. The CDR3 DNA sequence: TGTGCCAGCAGTTGGGGGACAGGACAGCCCCAGCATTTT. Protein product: CASSWGTGQPQHF.

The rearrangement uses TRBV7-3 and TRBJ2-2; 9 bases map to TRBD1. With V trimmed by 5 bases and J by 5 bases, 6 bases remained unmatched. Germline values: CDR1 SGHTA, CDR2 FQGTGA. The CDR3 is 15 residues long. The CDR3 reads CASSEQGAETGELFF. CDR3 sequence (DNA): TGTGCCAGCAGCGAACAGGGGGCAGAGACCGGGGAGCTGTTTTTT.

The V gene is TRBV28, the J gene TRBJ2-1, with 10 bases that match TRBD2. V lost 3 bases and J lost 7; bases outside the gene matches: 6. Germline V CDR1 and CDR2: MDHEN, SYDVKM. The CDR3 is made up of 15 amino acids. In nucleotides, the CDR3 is TGTGCCAGCAGTTTGGCTAGCGGGAGCAGGAATGAGCAGTTCTTC. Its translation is CASSLASGSRNEQFF. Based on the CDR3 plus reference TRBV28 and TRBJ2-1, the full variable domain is DVKVTQSSRYLVKRTGEKVFLECVQDMDHENMFWYRQDPGLGLRLIYFSYDVKMKEKGDIPEGYSVSREKKERFSLILESASTNQTSMYLCASSLASGSRNEQFFGPGTRLTVL.

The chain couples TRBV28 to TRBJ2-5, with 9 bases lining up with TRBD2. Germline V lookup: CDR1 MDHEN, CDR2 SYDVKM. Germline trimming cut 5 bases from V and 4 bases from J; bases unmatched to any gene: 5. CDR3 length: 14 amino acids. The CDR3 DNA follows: TGTGCCAGCAGTCCTAGCGGGATACGAGAGACCCAGTACTTC. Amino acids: CASSPSGIRETQYF.

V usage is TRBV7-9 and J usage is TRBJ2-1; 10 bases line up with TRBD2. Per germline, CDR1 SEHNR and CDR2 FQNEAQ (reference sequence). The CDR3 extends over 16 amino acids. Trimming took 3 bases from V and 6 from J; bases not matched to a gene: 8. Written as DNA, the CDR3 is TGTGCCAGCAGCTTCCAAGTCCCTAGCGGGAGCAATGAGCAGTTCTTC. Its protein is CASSFQVPSGSNEQFF. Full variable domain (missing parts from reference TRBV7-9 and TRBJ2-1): DTGVSQNPRHKITKRGQNVTFRCDPISEHNRLYWYRQTLGQGPEFLTYFQNEAQLEKSRLLSDRFSAERPKGSFSTLEIQRTEQGDSAMYLCASSFQVPSGSNEQFFGPGTRLTVL.

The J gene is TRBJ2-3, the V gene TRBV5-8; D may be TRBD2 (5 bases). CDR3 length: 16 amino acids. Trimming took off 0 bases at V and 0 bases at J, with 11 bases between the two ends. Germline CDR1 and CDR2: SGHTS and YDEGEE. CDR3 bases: TGTGCCAGCAGCTTGGTTGGCGGGCCGAGCACAGATACGCAGTATTTT. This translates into CASSLVGGPSTDTQYF.

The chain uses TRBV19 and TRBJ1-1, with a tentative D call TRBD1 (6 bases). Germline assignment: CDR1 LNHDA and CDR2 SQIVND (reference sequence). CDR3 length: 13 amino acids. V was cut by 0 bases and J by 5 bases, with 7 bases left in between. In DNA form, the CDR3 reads TGTGCCAGTAGTATAGAAAGGGGGACTGAAGCTTTCTTT. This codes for CASSIERGTEAFF. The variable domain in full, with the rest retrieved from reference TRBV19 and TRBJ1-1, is DGGITQSPKYLFRKEGQNVTLSCEQNLNHDAMYWYRQDPGQGLRLIYYSQIVNDFQKGDIAEGYSVSREKKESFPLTVTSAQKNPTAFYLCASSIERGTEAFFGQGTRLTVV.

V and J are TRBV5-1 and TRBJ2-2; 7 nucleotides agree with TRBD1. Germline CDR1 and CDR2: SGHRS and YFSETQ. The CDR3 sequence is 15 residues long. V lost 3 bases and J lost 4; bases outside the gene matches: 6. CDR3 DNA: TGCGCCAGCAGCTCTAAACAGGGGTTCACCGGGGAGCTGTTTTTT. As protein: CASSSKQGFTGELFF.

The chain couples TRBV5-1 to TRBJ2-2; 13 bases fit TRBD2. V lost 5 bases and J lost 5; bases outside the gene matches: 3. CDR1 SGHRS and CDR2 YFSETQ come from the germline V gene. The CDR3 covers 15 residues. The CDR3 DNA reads TGCGCCAGCAGGGGGACTAGCGGGAAGACCGGGGAGCTGTTTTTT. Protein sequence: CASRGTSGKTGELFF.

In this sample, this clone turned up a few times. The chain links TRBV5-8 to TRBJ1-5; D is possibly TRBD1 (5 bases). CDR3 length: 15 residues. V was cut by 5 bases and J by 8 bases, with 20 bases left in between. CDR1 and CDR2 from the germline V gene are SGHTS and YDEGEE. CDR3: CASSYGTSLWEPQHF. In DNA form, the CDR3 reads TGTGCCAGCAGTTATGGGACTTCCCTTTGGGAGCCCCAGCATTTT.

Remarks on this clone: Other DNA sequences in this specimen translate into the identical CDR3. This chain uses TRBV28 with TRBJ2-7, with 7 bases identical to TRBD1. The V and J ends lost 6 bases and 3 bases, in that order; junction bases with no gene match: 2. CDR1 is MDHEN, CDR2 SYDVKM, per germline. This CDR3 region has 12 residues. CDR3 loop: CASRTGSYEQYF. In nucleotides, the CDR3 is TGTGCCAGCAGGACAGGGAGCTACGAGCAGTACTTC.

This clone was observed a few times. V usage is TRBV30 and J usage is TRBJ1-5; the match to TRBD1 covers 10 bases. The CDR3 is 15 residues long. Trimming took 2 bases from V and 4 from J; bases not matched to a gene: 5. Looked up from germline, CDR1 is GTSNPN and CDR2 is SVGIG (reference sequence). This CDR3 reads CAWSQGQGGNQPQHF. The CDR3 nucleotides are TGTGCCTGGAGTCAAGGACAGGGGGGGAATCAGCCCCAGCATTTT.

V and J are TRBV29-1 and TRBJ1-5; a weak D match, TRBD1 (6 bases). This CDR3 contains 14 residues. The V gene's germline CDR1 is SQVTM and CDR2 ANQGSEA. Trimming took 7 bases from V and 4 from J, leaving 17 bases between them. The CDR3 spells CSASQGLGNQPQHF. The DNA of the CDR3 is TGCAGCGCATCACAGGGATTGGGGAATCAGCCCCAGCATTTT. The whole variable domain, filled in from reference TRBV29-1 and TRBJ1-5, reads SAVISQKPSRDICQRGTSLTIQCQVDSQVTMMFWYRQQPGQSLTLIATANQGSEATYESGFVIDKFPISRPNLTFSTLTVSNMSPEDSSIYLCSASQGLGNQPQHFGDGTRLSIL.

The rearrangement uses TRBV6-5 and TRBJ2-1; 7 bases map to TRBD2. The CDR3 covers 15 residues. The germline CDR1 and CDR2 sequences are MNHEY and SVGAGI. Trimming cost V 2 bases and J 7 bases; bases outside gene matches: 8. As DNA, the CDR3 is TGTGCCAGCAGTTACACGAGGACTAGTGGAAATGAGCAGTTCTTC. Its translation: CASSYTRTSGNEQFF.

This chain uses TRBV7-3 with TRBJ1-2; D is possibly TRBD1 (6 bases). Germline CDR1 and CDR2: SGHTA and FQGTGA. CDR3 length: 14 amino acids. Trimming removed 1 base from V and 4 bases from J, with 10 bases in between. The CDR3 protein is CASSLSGGGYGYTF. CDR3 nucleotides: TGTGCCAGCAGCTTAAGTGGGGGCGGCTATGGCTACACCTTC.

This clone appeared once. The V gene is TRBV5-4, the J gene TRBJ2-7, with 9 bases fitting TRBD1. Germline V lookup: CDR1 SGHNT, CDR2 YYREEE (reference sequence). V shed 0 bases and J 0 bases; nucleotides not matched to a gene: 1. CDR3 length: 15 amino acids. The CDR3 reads CASSLVGQGSYEQYF. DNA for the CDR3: TGTGCCAGCAGCTTGGTGGGACAGGGCTCCTACGAGCAGTACTTC.

The DNA for the CDR3 is TGTGCCAGCAGCGTAGGTGACTTGAACACTGAAGCTTTCTTT. Amino acid sequence: CASSVGDLNTEAFF. The gene calls are TRBV9 and TRBJ1-1, with D uncertain. The germline CDR1 and CDR2 sequences are SGDLS and YYNGEE. Trimming cost V 0 bases and J 0 bases, with 6 bases left between them. The CDR3 length is 14 residues.

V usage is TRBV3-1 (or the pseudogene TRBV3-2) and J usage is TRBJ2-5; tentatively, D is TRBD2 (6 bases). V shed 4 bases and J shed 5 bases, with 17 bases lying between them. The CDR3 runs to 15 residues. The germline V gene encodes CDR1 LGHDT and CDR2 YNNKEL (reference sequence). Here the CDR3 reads CASSRGTEARETQYF. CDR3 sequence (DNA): TGTGCCAGCAGCCGCGGGACCGAAGCACGGGAGACCCAGTACTTC.

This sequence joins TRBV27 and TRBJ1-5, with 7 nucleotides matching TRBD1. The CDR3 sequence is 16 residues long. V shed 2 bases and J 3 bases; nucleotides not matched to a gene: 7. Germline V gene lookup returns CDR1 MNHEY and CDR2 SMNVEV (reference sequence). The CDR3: CASSLRVTGNNQPQHF. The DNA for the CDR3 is TGTGCCAGCAGTTTACGGGTGACAGGGAACAATCAGCCCCAGCATTTT.

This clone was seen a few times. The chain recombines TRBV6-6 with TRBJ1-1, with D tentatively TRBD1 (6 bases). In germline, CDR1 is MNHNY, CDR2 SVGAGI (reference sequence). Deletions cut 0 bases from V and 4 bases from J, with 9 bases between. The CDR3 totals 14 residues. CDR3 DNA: TGTGCCAGCAGTTACTCGATAGGGGGCACTGAAGCTTTCTTT. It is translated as CASSYSIGGTEAFF.

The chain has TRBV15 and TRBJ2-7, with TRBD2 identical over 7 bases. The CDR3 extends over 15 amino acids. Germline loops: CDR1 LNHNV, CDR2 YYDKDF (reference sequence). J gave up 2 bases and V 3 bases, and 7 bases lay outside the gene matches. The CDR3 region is CATSRASSGTYEQYF. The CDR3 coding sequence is TGTGCCACCAGCAGGGCGTCTAGCGGAACCTACGAGCAGTACTTC. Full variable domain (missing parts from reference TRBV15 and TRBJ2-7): DAMVIQNPRYQVTQFGKPVTLSCSQTLNHNVMYWYQQKSSQAPKLLFHYYDKDFNNEADTPDNFQSRRPNTSFCFLDIRSPGLGDTAMYLCATSRASSGTYEQYFGPGTRLTVT.